This T cell receptor beta chain originates from a study of blood T cell repertoires in COVID-19. V shed 6 bases and J 0 bases; nucleotides not matched to a gene: 4. The length of the CDR3 is 15 residues. Germline V CDR1 and CDR2: LGHDT, YNNKEL (reference sequence). TCRdb keeps only in-frame clones here, not all; method: immunoSEQ multiplex PCR. The data show 200,000 to 250,000 clones, roughly 76% seen once. The sequence came from a woman older than 75 with COVID-19, enrolled during active disease. Sequencing was done on a sample of peripheral blood. This chain connects TRBV3-1 (or the pseudogene TRBV3-2) to TRBJ1-4, with 7 bases lining up with TRBD1. The CDR3 sequence: CASRGRGATNEKLFF. In DNA, the CDR3 is TGTGCCAGCAGAGGCAGGGGGGCAACTAATGAAAAACTGTTTTTT.